The sequence of this TCR beta chain was determined in a study of tumor T cells in aggressive B-cell lymphoma. Only in-frame clones appear in the TCRdb table, and some are missing; sequencing was by immunoSEQ multiplex PCR. The sample holds roughly 9,000 clones, roughly 81% seen once. Germline values: CDR1 SGDLS, CDR2 YYNGEE. Trimming removed 4 bases from V and 6 bases from J, with 17 bases in between. This CDR3 is 15 amino acids long. This rearrangement joins TRBV9 to TRBJ2-1; a weak D match, TRBD2 (6 bases). Sequenced material: tumor tissue. The origin of this receptor is an adult with diffuse large B cell lymphoma. CDR3 sequence reads: CASSTVGSGGNEQFF. As DNA, the CDR3 is TGTGCCAGCAGCACGGTCGGGAGTGGGGGCAATGAGCAGTTCTTC.